The entry below gives a single T cell receptor beta chain sequence along with its context. What it recognizes is unknown. All trial patients relapsed after autologous stem cell transplantation. Repertoires were generated with immunoSEQ multiplex PCR, while TCRdb's copy carries only in-frame clones and drops some. Here the sample spans approximately 150,000 clones, under 85% being singletons. The data originate from a study of PD-1 blockade in classical Hodgkin lymphoma. General study findings and limits: Those patients who began receiving nivolumab less than 1 year after ASCT had lower diversity, and they were excluded. CD4+ TCR diversity, unlike CD8+, rose significantly by C4D1. Newly diagnosed patients were reported to start with lower TCR diversity than healthy donors.

Sequencing was performed on peripheral blood mononuclear cells (PBMCs), taken before the second cycle of nivolumab. The source is a human donor with classical Hodgkin lymphoma.

The DNA of the CDR3 is TGTGCCAGCAGCGTAGAAGCGGGATTGCTCACAGATACGCAGTATTTT. Protein: CASSVEAGLLTDTQYF. V and J are TRBV9 and TRBJ2-3, with TRBD2 matching over 7 bases. CDR3 length equals 16 residues. With 0 bases clipped from V and 2 bases from J, the junction kept 6 bases outside the gene matches. Looked up from germline, CDR1 is SGDLS and CDR2 is YYNGEE. The full variable domain, in which reference TRBV9 and TRBJ2-3 provide the parts outside the CDR3, is DSGVTQTPKHLITATGQRVTLRCSPRSGDLSVYWYQQSLDQGLQFLIQYYNGEERAKGNILERFSAQQFPDLHSELNLSSLELGDSALYFCASSVEAGLLTDTQYFGPGTRLTVL.